This is a list of T cell receptor beta chains from one sample in a study of blood T cell repertoires in COVID-19. The assay was immunoSEQ multiplex PCR, and TCRdb's table has in-frame clones only and misses some. The sample holds about 270,000 clones, roughly 79% seen once. The sequencing input was peripheral blood. The receptors stem from a woman aged 60-75 years with active or convalescent COVID-19. The conserved cysteine and the conserved F or W are not part of the CDR3 here. The D gene is left open where the match is weak. A row's size may be missing; if present it is once, few, many or a size class.

clone_size j_call d_call v_call cdr3_aa
NA TRBJ2-5 TRBD1 TRBV10-2 ASSRQGGETQY
NA TRBJ1-3 NA TRBV5-1 ASSLETRGRGNTIY
NA TRBJ2-7 NA TRBV2 ASSPTGNPYEQY
NA TRBJ2-5 TRBD2 TRBV10-3 AISGGLAIQETQY
NA TRBJ1-6 TRBD1 TRBV10-3 AIGRDREGSPLH
NA TRBJ2-1 TRBD1 TRBV9 ASSVGQGAAYNEQF
NA TRBJ1-2 NA TRBV2 ASKKTGSDYGYT
NA TRBJ1-1 TRBD1 TRBV11-3 ASSSRTGGNTEAF
NA TRBJ2-4 TRBD2 TRBV3-1/TRBV3-2 ASSQVRPRGLAGALSAKNIQY
NA TRBJ2-3 NA TRBV5-1 ASSDRDSTSTDTQY
NA TRBJ1-6 TRBD1 TRBV6-6 ASSLDWTGVNSPLH
NA TRBJ1-2 TRBD1 TRBV9 ASNPQGAGGYT
NA TRBJ2-7 TRBD1 TRBV9 ASSVGGTGGYEQY
NA TRBJ1-5 NA TRBV2 ASSGVWQGSNQPQH
NA TRBJ2-2 TRBD1 TRBV6-5 ASRDRFGYTGELF
NA TRBJ2-6 NA TRBV6-1 ASSGMVPSAGANVLT
NA TRBJ1-6 NA TRBV6-1 ASSEPSTPGAPLH
NA TRBJ1-2 TRBD1 TRBV7-7 ASSHGTGGGHGYT
NA TRBJ2-1 TRBD1 TRBV7-6 ASSLAGQDYNEQF
NA TRBJ2-1 NA TRBV19 ASSIGNEQF
few TRBJ1-2 TRBD1 TRBV10-3 AISPLETGLGGYT
NA TRBJ1-1 TRBD1 TRBV2 ASSVRTGALNTEAF
NA TRBJ1-6 NA TRBV7-3 ASSLRQDGSPLH
NA TRBJ1-3 NA TRBV7-9 ASSFSGVSSGNTIY
NA TRBJ1-5 TRBD1 TRBV10-3 AISQTGVSNQPQH
NA TRBJ2-1 TRBD1 TRBV3-1/TRBV3-2 ASSTQQGSSYNEQF
NA TRBJ1-1 NA TRBV19 ATRPLLQGSTEAF
NA TRBJ2-2 NA TRBV6-5 ASSSQGPGELF
NA TRBJ2-5 NA TRBV9 ASSASGGQETQY
few TRBJ2-3 TRBD1 TRBV24-1 ATSDGTGVGTDTQY
NA TRBJ1-2 TRBD1 TRBV5-8 ASSPGQGREAYGYT
once TRBJ2-3 TRBD1 TRBV19 ASSTGQGIDTQY
few TRBJ1-2 TRBD1 TRBV6-6 ASSTPDREWNGYT
NA TRBJ1-5 TRBD1 TRBV19 ASKGTGSAFSNQPQH
once TRBJ1-2 NA TRBV9 ASSPLGGSIYGYT
NA TRBJ2-1 NA TRBV7-8 ASSLAWGEVYNEQF
NA TRBJ1-6 NA TRBV7-8 ASSLTGGPSYNSPLH